A single sample is the source of the 20 T cell receptor beta chains below, sequenced in a study of T cells after yellow fever vaccination. TCRdb processed the 5' RACE reads anew with MiXCR; each CDR3 protein has one entry. The table includes about 68,000 distinct CDR3 sequences, about 6.5% detected once. The specimen comprised CD8+ T cells sorted from PBMCs, sampled 35 to 50 days after the first yellow fever vaccination. The receptors originated from a man younger than 35 who received the YFV17D yellow fever vaccine.

This clonotype was observed a few times. The J gene is TRBJ2-3, the V gene TRBV18; 11 bases line up with TRBD2. Germline V lookup: CDR1 KGHSH, CDR2 LQKENI. V gave up 6 bases and J gave up 2 bases; unmatched junction bases: 4. The CDR3 covers 15 residues. The CDR3 loop reads CASSQTSGNTDTQYF. CDR3 DNA sequence: TGTGCCAGCTCCCAGACTAGCGGGAACACAGATACGCAGTATTTT.

This clonotype was detected ten times or more. The genes are TRBV4-1 and TRBJ2-3; D could derive from TRBD1 or TRBD2 (5 bases each). This CDR3 spans 17 amino acids. Trimming cost V 4 bases and J 0 bases, with 17 bases left between them. CDR1 and CDR2 (germline): MGHRA, YSYEKL. The DNA for the CDR3 is TGCGCCAGCAGCCTGGGAGACAGAGAATATAGCACAGATACGCAGTATTTT. Translated: CASSLGDREYSTDTQYF.

In this sample, this clonotype turned up many times. The chain employs TRBV15 and TRBJ1-5; 8 bases map to TRBD1. The length of the CDR3 is 15 residues. Germline lookup yields CDR1 LNHNV and CDR2 YYDKDF (reference sequence). The V and J ends lost 1 base and 5 bases, in that order; junction bases with no gene match: 4. CDR3 nucleotides: TGTGCCACCAGCAGAGTCCGGACAGGGCATCAGCCCCAGCATTTT. It translates to CATSRVRTGHQPQHF.

The CDR3 DNA follows: TGCAGTGCTGGCCTGTGGGGACAGATCACAGATACGCAGTATTTT. Residues: CSAGLWGQITDTQYF. The chain recombines TRBV20-1 with TRBJ2-3, with TRBD1 matching 7 bases. There are 15 residues in the CDR3. Germline CDR1 DFQATT, CDR2 SNEGSKA (reference sequence). V was pared by 5 bases and J by 2 bases, with 10 bases of the junction left unmatched.

This clonotype was recorded at least ten times. The chain is built from TRBV12-3 or TRBV12-4 and TRBJ1-1; unclear D gene. Deletions cut 5 bases from V and 0 bases from J, with 7 bases between. This CDR3 contains 13 residues. The CDR3 DNA follows: TGTGCCAGCAGTCCCTCCTTGAACACTGAAGCTTTCTTT. This translates into CASSPSLNTEAFF.

This clonotype appeared many times. This rearrangement joins TRBV9 to TRBJ2-7; 9 nucleotides align to TRBD1. The CDR3 totals 15 residues. Germline-derived CDR1 and CDR2 are SGDLS and YYNGEE. Losses at the gene ends were 4 bases for V and 4 bases for J; bases not matched to a gene: 9. DNA of the CDR3: TGTGCCAGCAGCCCAAGGGACAGGGTACTGTACGAGCAGTACTTC. This sequence encodes CASSPRDRVLYEQYF.

This clonotype was counted only a few times. The CDR3 DNA reads as TGTGCCAGCAGTTACTCCGGACTAGCGGGGGACCTGTACCAAGAGACCCAGTACTTC. Amino acids: CASSYSGLAGDLYQETQYF. The chain joins TRBV6-2 or TRBV6-3 to TRBJ2-5; 13 bases match TRBD2. V was clipped by 0 bases and J by 0 bases; unmatched bases: 7. Germline CDR1 reads MNHEY; CDR2 reads SVGEGT. CDR3 length: 19 residues.

Ten or more counts support this clonotype. This chain connects TRBV5-6 to TRBJ2-2; D is perhaps TRBD2 (6 bases). The germline V gene encodes CDR1 SGHDT and CDR2 YYEEEE. V was clipped by 4 bases and J by 5 bases, with 9 bases between them. The CDR3 extends over 13 amino acids. The CDR3 sequence is CASSLGGTGELFF. The CDR3 DNA sequence: TGTGCCAGCAGCCTCGGGGGAACCGGGGAGCTGTTTTTT.

This clonotype has ten or more counts. The chain combines TRBV4-3 with TRBJ1-5, with 9 bases aligning to TRBD1. V gave up 2 bases and J gave up 3 bases; unmatched junction bases: 8. CDR1 is LGHNA and CDR2 is YSLEER in the germline V gene. The CDR3 totals 17 residues. For the CDR3, the DNA is TGCGCCAGCAGCCAAACACACAGGGGGCTAAACAATCAGCCCCAGCATTTT. This encodes CASSQTHRGLNNQPQHF.

This clonotype was seen repeatedly, ten times or more. The chain carries TRBV14 and TRBJ2-6; weak D call: TRBD1 (5 bases). The CDR3 contains 19 residues. With 6 bases removed from V and 0 bases from J, the gap between germline ends came to 21 bases. Germline CDR1 is SGHDN and CDR2 is FVKESK. The CDR3 here is CASRPEPGLDVSGANVLTF. The CDR3 DNA reads as TGTGCCAGCAGACCGGAGCCAGGGCTTGACGTCTCTGGGGCCAACGTCCTGACTTTC. The complete variable domain, with remaining parts taken from reference TRBV14 and TRBJ2-6, reads EAGVTQFPSHSVIEKGQTVTLRCDPISGHDNLYWYRRVMGKEIKFLLHFVKESKQDESGMPNNRFLAERTGGTYSTLKVQPAELEDSGVYFCASRPEPGLDVSGANVLTFGAGSRLTVL.

A few counts support this clonotype. The genes are TRBV20-1 and TRBJ1-1; D gene unclear. In germline, CDR1 is DFQATT, CDR2 SNEGSKA (reference sequence). The CDR3 loop spans 11 amino acids. The V end lost 5 bases, the J end lost 0 bases, and 4 bases lay between the germline ends. CDR3 bases: TGCAGTGCTCCGTTGAACACTGAAGCTTTCTTT. Its protein product is CSAPLNTEAFF.

Ten or more counts support this clonotype. The chain joins TRBV7-2 to TRBJ1-2; no firm D call. Looked up from germline, CDR1 is SGHTA and CDR2 is FQGNSA. This CDR3 region has 14 residues. V was clipped by 6 bases and J by 2 bases, with 13 bases between them. The CDR3 reads CASSENEGNYGYTF. CDR3 DNA sequence: TGTGCCAGCAGTGAAAATGAAGGGAACTATGGCTACACCTTC.

This clonotype was picked up many times. The V gene is TRBV12-3 or TRBV12-4, the J gene TRBJ2-1, with 10 bases fitting TRBD1. V lost 7 bases, J lost 4 bases, and 7 bases stayed unmatched. The CDR3 sequence is 15 residues long. The CDR3 reads CASTDGTGDYNEQFF. The CDR3 nucleotides read TGTGCCAGCACGGACGGGACAGGGGATTACAATGAGCAGTTCTTC.

The chain has TRBV7-9 and TRBJ1-1, with unresolved D. V lost 5 bases and J 1 base, leaving 14 bases between the germline ends. The CDR3 extends over 15 amino acids. Per germline, CDR1 SEHNR and CDR2 FQNEAQ (reference sequence). For the CDR3, the DNA is TGTGCCAGCAGCCGGGTTTGGACGGAGAACACTGAAGCTTTCTTT. Translated, it gives CASSRVWTENTEAFF.

The sample holds a few counts of this clonotype. The V call is TRBV6-2 or TRBV6-3, the J call TRBJ2-1; D perhaps matches TRBD2 (5 bases). The CDR3 is 16 residues long. Trimming shortened V by 6 bases and J by 0 bases, and 15 bases separated the two germline ends. CDR1 MNHEY and CDR2 SVGEGT come from the germline V gene. The CDR3 spells CASSPLLVSSYNEQFF. CDR3 DNA: TGTGCCAGCAGCCCCTTACTAGTGAGCTCCTACAATGAGCAGTTCTTC.

This clonotype was counted a few times. This chain connects TRBV6-5 to TRBJ2-3; TRBD2 might be the D (6 bases). Germline-derived CDR1 and CDR2 are MNHEY and SVGAGI. The CDR3 is 16 amino acids. V was shortened by 3 bases and J by 1 base, with 14 bases between the two germline ends. CDR3 sequence (DNA): TGTGCCAGCAGTTATATGTGGGGGGAAGGCACAGATACGCAGTATTTT. This sequence encodes CASSYMWGEGTDTQYF.

In its sample, this clonotype was seen many times. The V call is TRBV4-3, the J call TRBJ2-5; 9 bases agree with TRBD2. The CDR3 extends over 16 amino acids. The V segment lost 0 bases and the J segment 4 bases; nucleotides outside the gene matches: 6. Germline V gene lookup returns CDR1 LGHNA and CDR2 YSLEER. CDR3 sequence: CASSQDGGGAPETQYF. CDR3 coding DNA: TGCGCCAGCAGCCAAGACGGCGGGGGGGCCCCAGAGACCCAGTACTTC.

As to this clonotype: A single base separates this from a much larger clone, so it may be a read error. The rearrangement links TRBV20-1 to TRBJ2-3; D unclear. Germline V lookup: CDR1 DFQATT, CDR2 SNEGSKA (reference sequence). CDR3 length equals 13 residues. The CDR3 protein is CSARGLHTDMQYF. As DNA, the CDR3 is TGCAGTGCTAGAGGACTGCACACAGATATGCAGTATTTT.

V usage is TRBV7-2 and J usage is TRBJ2-3; D ambiguous. Germline V gene sequence: CDR1 SGHTA, CDR2 FQGNSA. V was clipped by 7 bases and J by 2 bases, with 4 bases between them. The CDR3 length is 11 residues. The CDR3 region has the DNA TGTGCCAGCATCCACACAGATACGCAGTATTTT. Its translation is CASIHTDTQYF.

This clonotype has at least ten counts. J is TRBJ2-3 and V is TRBV7-8; the D is unclear. V shed 1 base and J shed 0 bases, with 8 bases lying between them. This CDR3 is 15 amino acids long. Germline CDR1 is SGHVS and CDR2 is FQNEAQ. The CDR3 bases are TGTGCCAGCAGCTTAGGACGACCGAGCACAGATACGCAGTATTTT. This encodes CASSLGRPSTDTQYF.